This TCR beta chain was sequenced during a study of Graves' ophthalmopathy and Graves' hyperthyroidism. This clonotype has at least ten counts. Ophthalmopathy donors' eye disease showed moderate-to-severe activity, CAS of at least 3, NOSPECS of at least 4 and duration under 3 months. PBMCs were density-gradient isolated from around 11 ml fresh blood. Researchers took RNA transcripts and amplified TCR beta CDR3 regions from them. RT-PCR in the first round used HTBI primers; a second-round multiplex PCR followed. In TCRdb, the multiplex PCR reads were re-called with MiXCR into one record per CDR3 protein. The table shows about 410,000 distinct CDR3 sequences, with 15% to 20% occurring only once. This receptor was obtained from a woman under 30 with Graves' ophthalmopathy. Sequenced material: peripheral blood.

DNA of the CDR3: TGCGCCAGCAGCCACACGGGGGGGACCCTACCCCAAGAGACCCAGTACTTC. This encodes CASSHTGGTLPQETQYF. The V call is TRBV5-1, the J call TRBJ2-5; 8 bases line up with TRBD2. Germline CDR1 SGHRS, CDR2 YFSETQ. The CDR3 extends over 17 amino acids. V was pared by 4 bases and J by 1 base, with 12 bases of the junction left unmatched.